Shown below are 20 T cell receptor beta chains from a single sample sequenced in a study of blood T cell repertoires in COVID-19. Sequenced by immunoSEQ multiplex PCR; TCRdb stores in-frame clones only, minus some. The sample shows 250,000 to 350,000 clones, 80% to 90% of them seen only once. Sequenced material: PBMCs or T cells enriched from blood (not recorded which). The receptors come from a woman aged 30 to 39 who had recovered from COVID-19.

The CDR3 reads CSASGLEQYF. DNA for the CDR3: TGCAGTGCTAGTGGGCTGGAGCAGTACTTC. The chain is built from TRBV20-1 and TRBJ2-7; D is undetermined. The V and J ends lost 3 bases and 7 bases respectively, with 7 bases between them. Germline V gene data show CDR1 as DFQATT and CDR2 as SNEGSKA (reference sequence). The CDR3 has 10 amino acids.

CDR3 DNA sequence: TGTGCCACTCGAAGGGGGAACCAAGAGACCCAGTACTTC. This encodes CATRRGNQETQYF. The rearrangement links TRBV19 to TRBJ2-5; TRBD1 is a possible D gene (6 bases). CDR1 is LNHDA, CDR2 SQIVND, per germline (reference sequence). This CDR3 comprises 13 residues. V was trimmed by 10 bases and J by 0 bases, leaving 12 bases between them.

The CDR3: CASRWTSGEDTQYF. The CDR3 DNA reads as TGTGCCAGCCGGTGGACTAGCGGGGAGGATACGCAGTATTTT. The chain recombines TRBV2 with TRBJ2-3, with TRBD2 matching 12 bases. Trimming took 8 bases from V and 6 from J; bases not matched to a gene: 6. Germline loops: CDR1 SNHLY, CDR2 FYNNEI. The CDR3 extends over 14 amino acids. The whole variable domain, remainder taken from reference TRBV2 and TRBJ2-3, is EPEVTQTPSHQVTQMGQEVILRCVPISNHLYFYWYRQILGQKVEFLVSFYNNEISEKSEIFDDQFSVERPDGSNFTLKIRSTKLEDSAMYFCASRWTSGEDTQYFGPGTRLTVL.

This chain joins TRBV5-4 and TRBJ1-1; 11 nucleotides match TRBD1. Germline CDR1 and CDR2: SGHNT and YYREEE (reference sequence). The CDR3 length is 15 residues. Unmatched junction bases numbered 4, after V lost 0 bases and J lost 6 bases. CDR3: CASSLGDRGFAEAFF. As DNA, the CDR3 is TGTGCCAGCAGCTTGGGGGACAGGGGGTTCGCTGAAGCTTTCTTT.

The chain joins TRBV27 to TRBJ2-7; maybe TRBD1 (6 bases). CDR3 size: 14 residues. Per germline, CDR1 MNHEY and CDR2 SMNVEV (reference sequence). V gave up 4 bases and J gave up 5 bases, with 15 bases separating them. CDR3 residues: CASSYGGRGDEQYF. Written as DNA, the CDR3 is TGTGCCAGCAGTTATGGGGGCAGGGGCGACGAGCAGTACTTC.

The chain's CDR3 is CASSLGAGYQETQYF. The DNA for the CDR3 is TGTGCCAGCAGCTTGGGGGCGGGATACCAAGAGACCCAGTACTTC. This chain uses TRBV5-4 with TRBJ2-5; D is perhaps TRBD2 (6 bases). Germline V gene lookup returns CDR1 SGHNT and CDR2 YYREEE (reference sequence). With 0 bases removed from V and 0 bases from J, the gap between germline ends came to 9 bases. The CDR3 is made up of 15 amino acids.

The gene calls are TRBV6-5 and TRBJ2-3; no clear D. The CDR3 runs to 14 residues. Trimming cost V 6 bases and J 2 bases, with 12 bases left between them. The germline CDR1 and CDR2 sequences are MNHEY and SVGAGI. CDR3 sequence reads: CASRAPMVTDTQYF. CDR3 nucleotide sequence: TGTGCCAGCAGGGCCCCAATGGTCACAGATACGCAGTATTTT.

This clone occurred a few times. DNA for the CDR3: TGTGCCAGCACACGGGGGACTCAAGAGACCCAGTACTTC. Amino acid sequence: CASTRGTQETQYF. V usage is TRBV3-1 (or the pseudogene TRBV3-2) and J usage is TRBJ2-5; D possibly corresponds to TRBD2 (6 bases). Trimming pared 7 bases from V and 2 bases from J, leaving 11 bases between. The CDR3 is 13 residues long. The V gene's germline CDR1 is LGHDT and CDR2 YNNKEL (reference sequence).

For the CDR3, the DNA is TGTGCCAGCAGCTTAGAGTCGGGTTTTAGACAGGAAAAACTGTTTTTT. Amino acids: CASSLESGFRQEKLFF. V is TRBV7-2 and J is TRBJ1-4; D perhaps matches TRBD1 (5 bases). Trimming took off 1 base at V and 8 bases at J, with 17 bases between the two ends. The CDR3 has 16 residues. In germline, CDR1 is SGHTA, CDR2 FQGNSA. The whole variable domain, filled in from reference TRBV7-2 and TRBJ1-4, reads GAGVSQSPSNKVTEKGKDVELRCDPISGHTALYWYRQSLGQGLEFLIYFQGNSAPDKSGLPSDRFSAERTGGSVSTLTIQRTQQEDSAVYLCASSLESGFRQEKLFFGSGTQLSVL.

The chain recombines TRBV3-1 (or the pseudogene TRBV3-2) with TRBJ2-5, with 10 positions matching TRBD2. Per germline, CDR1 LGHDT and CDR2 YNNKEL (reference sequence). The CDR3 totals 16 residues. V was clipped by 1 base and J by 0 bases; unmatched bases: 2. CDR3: CASSQGLAGYQETQYF. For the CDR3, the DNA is TGTGCCAGCAGCCAAGGACTAGCGGGCTACCAAGAGACCCAGTACTTC.

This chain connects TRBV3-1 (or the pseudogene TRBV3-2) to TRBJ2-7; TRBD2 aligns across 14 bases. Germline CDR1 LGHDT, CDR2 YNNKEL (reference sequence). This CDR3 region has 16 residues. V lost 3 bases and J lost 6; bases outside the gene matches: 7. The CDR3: CASSHGGTSGSTEQYF. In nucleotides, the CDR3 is TGTGCCAGCAGCCATGGCGGGACTAGCGGGAGCACCGAGCAGTACTTC.

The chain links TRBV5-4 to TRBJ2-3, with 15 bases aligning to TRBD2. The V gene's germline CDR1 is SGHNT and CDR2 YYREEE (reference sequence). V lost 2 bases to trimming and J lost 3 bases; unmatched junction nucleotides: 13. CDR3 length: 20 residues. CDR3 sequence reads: CASSFRTSGGAMGRTDTQYF. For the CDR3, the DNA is TGTGCCAGCAGCTTTAGGACTAGCGGGGGGGCCATGGGTCGGACAGATACGCAGTATTTT. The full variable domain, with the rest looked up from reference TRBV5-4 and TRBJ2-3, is ETGVTQSPTHLIKTRGQQVTLRCSSQSGHNTVSWYQQALGQGPQFIFQYYREEENGRGNFPPRFSGLQFPNYSSELNVNALELDDSALYLCASSFRTSGGAMGRTDTQYFGPGTRLTVL.

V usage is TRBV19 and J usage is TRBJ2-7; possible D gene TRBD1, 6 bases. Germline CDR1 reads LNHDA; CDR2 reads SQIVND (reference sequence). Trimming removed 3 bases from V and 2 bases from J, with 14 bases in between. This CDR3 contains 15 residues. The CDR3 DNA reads TGTGCCAGTAGTATCGGCAACAGGGAAACCTACGAGCAGTACTTC. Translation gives CASSIGNRETYEQYF.

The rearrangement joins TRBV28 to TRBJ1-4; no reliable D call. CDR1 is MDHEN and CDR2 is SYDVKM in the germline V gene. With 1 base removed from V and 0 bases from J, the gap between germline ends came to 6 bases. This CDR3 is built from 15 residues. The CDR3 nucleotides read TGTGCCAGCAGTTTATCAGGCGCAACTAATGAAAAACTGTTTTTT. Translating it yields CASSLSGATNEKLFF.

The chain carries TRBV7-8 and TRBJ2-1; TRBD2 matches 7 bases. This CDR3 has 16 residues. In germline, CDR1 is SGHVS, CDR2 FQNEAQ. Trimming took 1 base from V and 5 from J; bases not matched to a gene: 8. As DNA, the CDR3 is TGTGCCAGCAGCTTAGTAGTCGGGAGGACCAACAATGAGCAGTTCTTC. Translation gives CASSLVVGRTNNEQFF.

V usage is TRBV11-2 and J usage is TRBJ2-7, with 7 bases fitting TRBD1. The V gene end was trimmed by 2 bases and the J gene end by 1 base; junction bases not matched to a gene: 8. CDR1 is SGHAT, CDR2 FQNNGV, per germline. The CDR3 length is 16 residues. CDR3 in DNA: TGTGCCAGCAGCTTAACCACCGGGACAGTGTCCTACGAGCAGTACTTC. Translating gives CASSLTTGTVSYEQYF.

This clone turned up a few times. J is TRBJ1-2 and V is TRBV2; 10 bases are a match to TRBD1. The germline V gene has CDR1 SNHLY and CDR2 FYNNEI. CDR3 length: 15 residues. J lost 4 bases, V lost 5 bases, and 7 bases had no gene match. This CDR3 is CASSSTGTGVYGYTF. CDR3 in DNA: TGTGCCAGCAGTTCGACCGGGACAGGGGTCTATGGCTACACCTTC. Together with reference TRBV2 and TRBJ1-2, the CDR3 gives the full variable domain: EPEVTQTPSHQVTQMGQEVILRCVPISNHLYFYWYRQILGQKVEFLVSFYNNEISEKSEIFDDQFSVERPDGSNFTLKIRSTKLEDSAMYFCASSSTGTGVYGYTFGSGTRLTVV.

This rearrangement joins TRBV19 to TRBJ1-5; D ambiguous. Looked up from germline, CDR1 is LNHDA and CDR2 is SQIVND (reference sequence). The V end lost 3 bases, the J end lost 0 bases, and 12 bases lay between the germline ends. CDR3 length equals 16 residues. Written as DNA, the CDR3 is TGTGCCAGTAGTATGGCGGCGGCTTATAGCAATCAGCCCCAGCATTTT. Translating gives CASSMAAAYSNQPQHF.

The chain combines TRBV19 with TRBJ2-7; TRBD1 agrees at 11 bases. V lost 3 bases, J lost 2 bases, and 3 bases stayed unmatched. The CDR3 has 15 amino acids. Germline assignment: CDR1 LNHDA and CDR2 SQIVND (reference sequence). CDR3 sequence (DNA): TGTGCCAGTAGTATGGGACAGGGGGTGGCCTACGAGCAGTACTTC. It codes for CASSMGQGVAYEQYF.

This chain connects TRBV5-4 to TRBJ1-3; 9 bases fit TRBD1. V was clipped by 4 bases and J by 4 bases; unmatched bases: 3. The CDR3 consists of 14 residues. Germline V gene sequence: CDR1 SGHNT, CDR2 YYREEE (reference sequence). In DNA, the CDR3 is TGTGCCAGCAGCCGACAGGGGGTCGGAAACACCATATATTTT. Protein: CASSRQGVGNTIYF. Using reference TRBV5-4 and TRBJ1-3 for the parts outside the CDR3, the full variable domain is ETGVTQSPTHLIKTRGQQVTLRCSSQSGHNTVSWYQQALGQGPQFIFQYYREEENGRGNFPPRFSGLQFPNYSSELNVNALELDDSALYLCASSRQGVGNTIYFGEGSWLTVV.